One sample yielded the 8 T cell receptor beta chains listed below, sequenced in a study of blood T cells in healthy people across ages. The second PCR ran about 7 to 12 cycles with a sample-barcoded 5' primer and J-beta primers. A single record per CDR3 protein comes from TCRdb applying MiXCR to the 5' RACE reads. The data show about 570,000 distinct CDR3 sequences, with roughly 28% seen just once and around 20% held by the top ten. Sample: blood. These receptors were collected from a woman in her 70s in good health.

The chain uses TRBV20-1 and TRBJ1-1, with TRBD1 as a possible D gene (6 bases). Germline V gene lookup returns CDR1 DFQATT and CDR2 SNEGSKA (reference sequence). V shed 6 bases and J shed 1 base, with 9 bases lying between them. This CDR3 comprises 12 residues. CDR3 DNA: TGCAGTGCCGAGGGGGGGAACACTGAAGCTTTCTTT. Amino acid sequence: CSAEGGNTEAFF.

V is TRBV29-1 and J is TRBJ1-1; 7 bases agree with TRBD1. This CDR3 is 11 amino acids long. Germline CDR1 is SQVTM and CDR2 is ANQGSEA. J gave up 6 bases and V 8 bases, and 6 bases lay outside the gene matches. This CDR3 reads CSPGQAAEAFF. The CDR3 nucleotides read TGCAGCCCAGGACAGGCGGCTGAAGCTTTCTTT. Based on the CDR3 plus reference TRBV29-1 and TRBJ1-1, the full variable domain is SAVISQKPSRDICQRGTSLTIQCQVDSQVTMMFWYRQQPGQSLTLIATANQGSEATYESGFVIDKFPISRPNLTFSTLTVSNMSPEDSSIYLCSPGQAAEAFFGQGTRLTVV.

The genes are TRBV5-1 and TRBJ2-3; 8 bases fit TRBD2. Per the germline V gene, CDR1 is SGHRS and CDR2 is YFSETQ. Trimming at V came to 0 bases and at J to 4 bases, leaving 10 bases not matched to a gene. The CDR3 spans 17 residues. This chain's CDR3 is CASSLAGRERHADTQYF. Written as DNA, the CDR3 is TGCGCCAGCAGCTTGGCCGGGAGGGAAAGGCACGCAGATACGCAGTATTTT.

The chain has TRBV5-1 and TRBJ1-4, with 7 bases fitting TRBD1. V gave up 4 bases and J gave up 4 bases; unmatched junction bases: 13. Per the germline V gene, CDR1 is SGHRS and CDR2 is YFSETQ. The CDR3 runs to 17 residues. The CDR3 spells CASSSRTGGRSNEKLFF. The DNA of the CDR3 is TGCGCCAGCAGCAGCCGGACAGGCGGTAGGAGTAATGAAAAACTGTTTTTT.

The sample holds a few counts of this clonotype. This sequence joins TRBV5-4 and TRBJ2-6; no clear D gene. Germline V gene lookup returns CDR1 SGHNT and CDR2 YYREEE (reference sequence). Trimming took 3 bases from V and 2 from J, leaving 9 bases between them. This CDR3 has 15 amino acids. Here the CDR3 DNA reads TGTGCCAGCAGCTGGGTGCTGGCTGGGGCCAACGTCCTGACTTTC. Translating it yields CASSWVLAGANVLTF.

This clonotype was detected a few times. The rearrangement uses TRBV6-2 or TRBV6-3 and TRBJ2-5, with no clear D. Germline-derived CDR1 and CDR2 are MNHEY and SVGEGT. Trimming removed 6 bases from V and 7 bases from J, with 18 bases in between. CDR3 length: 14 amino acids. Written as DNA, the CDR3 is TGTGCCAGCAGCCCTATCCCGTCGCCTCTGACCCAGTACTTC. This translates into CASSPIPSPLTQYF.

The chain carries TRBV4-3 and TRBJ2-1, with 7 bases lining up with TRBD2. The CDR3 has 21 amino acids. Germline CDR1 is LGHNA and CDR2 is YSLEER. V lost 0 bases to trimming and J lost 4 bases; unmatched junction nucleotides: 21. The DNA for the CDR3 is TGCGCCAGCAGCCAAGAGATACTTAGATCCCTTACTAGCGTGGGATACAATGAGCAGTTCTTC. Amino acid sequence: CASSQEILRSLTSVGYNEQFF.

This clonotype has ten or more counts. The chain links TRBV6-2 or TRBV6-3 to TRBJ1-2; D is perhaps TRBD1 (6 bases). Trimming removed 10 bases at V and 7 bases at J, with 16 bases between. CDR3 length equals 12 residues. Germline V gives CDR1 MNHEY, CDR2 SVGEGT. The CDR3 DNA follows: TGTGCCACCGCGGACTACAGGGCTGGCTACACCTTC. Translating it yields CATADYRAGYTF.